The 24 T cell receptor beta chains in this list originate from one sample, sequenced in a study of blood T cells in healthy people across ages. A second roughly 7 to 11 cycle PCR used barcoded and J-beta primers. TCRdb analysed the 5' RACE reads with MiXCR anew, one entry per CDR3 protein. Seen here are over 600,000 distinct CDR3 sequences, about 56% observed once, and the top ten hold around 25%. Sequencing was performed on blood. All receptors derive from a man between 40 and 49 years old in good health.

This clonotype has a count of ten or more. CDR3 protein: CASTPRTTNYGYTF. The CDR3, as DNA: TGTGCCAGCACCCCGAGGACAACTAACTATGGCTACACCTTC. The genes are TRBV7-2 and TRBJ1-2; possibly TRBD1 for D (5 bases). The CDR3 has 14 residues. Trimming pared 7 bases from V and 0 bases from J, leaving 12 bases between. The germline V gene has CDR1 SGHTA and CDR2 FQGNSA.

The table lists this clonotype with a few counts. Just one base apart from a much larger clone, this may be a read error. J is TRBJ2-5 and V is TRBV4-1; 8 bases match TRBD2. Looked up from germline, CDR1 is MGHRA and CDR2 is YSYEKL. This CDR3 is built from 16 residues. After removal of 0 bases from V and 11 bases from J, the junction contained 14 bases not matched to a gene. The CDR3 DNA follows: TGCGCCAGCAGCCAAGATGGGAGCGGGAGTATCAATGAGCAGTACTTC. It is translated as CASSQDGSGSINEQYF.

The rearrangement links TRBV12-3 or TRBV12-4 to TRBJ1-2, with a weak D call TRBD1 (5 bases). The CDR3 runs to 18 residues. Trimming left V 7 bases short and J 5 bases short, with 29 bases between. The chain's CDR3 is CASTSPRAGANPEYGYTF. In DNA, the CDR3 is TGTGCCAGCACCTCTCCTCGGGCCGGGGCAAATCCCGAGTATGGCTACACCTTC.

This clonotype has a single count. The chain uses TRBV27 and TRBJ2-5, with TRBD1 identical over 8 bases. Germline assignment: CDR1 MNHEY and CDR2 SMNVEV (reference sequence). V shed 4 bases, J shed 5 bases, and the junction held 15 bases outside the gene matches. CDR3 length equals 17 residues. This chain's CDR3 is CASSSSIRDRLLETQYF. CDR3 sequence (DNA): TGTGCCAGCAGTTCAAGCATTCGGGACAGGCTTTTGGAGACCCAGTACTTC.

V is TRBV20-1 and J is TRBJ2-5; possibly TRBD1 or TRBD2 for D (7 bases each). V lost 6 bases, J lost 5 bases, and 25 bases lay in between. The germline V gene has CDR1 DFQATT and CDR2 SNEGSKA (reference sequence). The CDR3 has 16 residues. In DNA form, the CDR3 reads TGCAGTGCCACTCCGCCAGGGGGAGGGTATTCGGAGACCCAGTACTTC. Protein: CSATPPGGGYSETQYF.

This clonotype has only a few counts. V gene TRBV20-1 combines with J gene TRBJ1-5; the D is unclear. CDR1 and CDR2 from the germline V gene are DFQATT and SNEGSKA (reference sequence). The V gene lost 8 bases and the J gene lost 0 bases, with 17 bases spanning the gap. The CDR3 has 15 amino acids. The CDR3 here is CSLGPHEDSNQPQHF. The CDR3 DNA follows: TGCAGTTTAGGACCCCACGAAGATAGCAATCAGCCCCAGCATTTT.

For this clonotype: Just one base apart from a much larger clone, this may be a read error. The CDR3 nucleotides read TGTGCCAGCTCACCACTAGCGGGAGTTGCAGAGACCCTGTACTTC. Its protein product is CASSPLAGVAETLYF. This chain links TRBV18 with TRBJ2-7, with TRBD2 identical over 9 bases. The CDR3 runs to 15 residues. Germline CDR1 reads KGHSH; CDR2 reads LQKENI. The trim removed 1 base at V and 12 bases at J, leaving 13 bases unmatched.

This clonotype was found a few times. The chain joins TRBV30 to TRBJ2-1; D possibly uses TRBD1 or TRBD2 (5 bases each). CDR3 length equals 12 residues. CDR1 is GTSNPN, CDR2 SVGIG, per germline (reference sequence). With 1 base removed from V and 12 bases from J, the gap between germline ends came to 13 bases. The CDR3 is CAWSGGSGRQFF. In DNA, the CDR3 is TGTGCCTGGAGTGGGGGCAGCGGACGGCAGTTCTTC.

The sample holds a few counts of this clonotype. The V and J genes are TRBV10-3 and TRBJ2-5, with D maybe TRBD2 (5 bases). V lost 4 bases and J lost 5, with 14 bases in between. This CDR3 spans 14 amino acids. The germline V gene encodes CDR1 ENHRY and CDR2 SYGVKD. CDR3 protein: CAISGNRGEETQYF. CDR3 DNA sequence: TGTGCCATCAGTGGGAACCGGGGAGAGGAGACCCAGTACTTC.

Points on this clonotype: An end of the junction differs from the germline gene, which may be a read error. V usage is TRBV13 and J usage is TRBJ2-1; 10 bases match TRBD2. CDR1 is PRHDT, CDR2 FYEKMQ, per germline (reference sequence). The CDR3 loop spans 17 amino acids. CDR3 in DNA: TGTGCCGGCAGCACCGAATTACCGGGACTAGCGTACAATGAGCAGTTCTTC. As protein: CAGSTELPGLAYNEQFF. Full variable domain (rest looked up from reference TRBV13 and TRBJ2-1): AAGVIQSPRHLIKEKRETATLKCYPIPRHDTVYWYQQGPGQDPQFLISFYEKMQSDKGSIPDRFSAQQFSDYHSELNMSSLELGDSALYFCAGSTELPGLAYNEQFFGPGTRLTVL.

The sample holds a few counts of this clonotype. V gene TRBV12-3 or TRBV12-4 combines with J gene TRBJ2-7, with D possibly being TRBD1 (5 bases). V was pared by 3 bases and J by 3 bases, with 15 bases between. CDR3 length: 15 amino acids. The CDR3 DNA reads as TGTGCCAGCAGTTTCTTCGCGGCAGGACACTACGAGCAGTACTTC. It yields the protein CASSFFAAGHYEQYF.

V is TRBV29-1 and J is TRBJ2-1, with D perhaps given as TRBD1 or TRBD2 (5 bases each). V was trimmed by 6 bases and J by 9 bases, leaving 12 bases between them. The CDR3 length is 11 residues. From germline, CDR1 is SQVTM and CDR2 ANQGSEA. The CDR3 spells CSVLRDLEQFF. In DNA form, the CDR3 reads TGCAGCGTCCTCAGGGACCTTGAGCAGTTCTTC.

The V call is TRBV5-5, the J call TRBJ1-2, with D uncertain. Trimming cost V 0 bases and J 5 bases, with 20 bases left between them. CDR1 SGHKS and CDR2 YYEKEE come from the germline V gene (reference sequence). CDR3 size: 17 residues. Here the CDR3 DNA reads TGTGCCAGCAGCTTGGCCTTCGGGGTAAACTCGGAGTATGGCTACACCTTC. It specifies CASSLAFGVNSEYGYTF. The full variable domain, with the rest looked up from reference TRBV5-5 and TRBJ1-2, is DAGVTQSPTHLIKTRGQQVTLRCSPISGHKSVSWYQQVLGQGPQFIFQYYEKEERGRGNFPDRFSARQFPNYSSELNVNALLLGDSALYLCASSLAFGVNSEYGYTFGSGTRLTVV.

This chain joins TRBV20-1 and TRBJ2-1, with TRBD2 identical over 8 bases. From germline, CDR1 is DFQATT and CDR2 SNEGSKA (reference sequence). Unmatched junction bases numbered 13, after V lost 4 bases and J lost 14 bases. This CDR3 is built from 13 residues. CDR3: CSATGTRVGAEFF. DNA for the CDR3: TGCAGTGCTACCGGGACTAGAGTAGGTGCAGAGTTCTTC.

A few counts support this clonotype. V gene TRBV11-2 combines with J gene TRBJ2-5; maybe TRBD2 (6 bases). V shed 0 bases and J shed 4 bases, with 12 bases lying between them. Germline lookup yields CDR1 SGHAT and CDR2 FQNNGV. CDR3 length equals 15 residues. The CDR3 DNA reads TGTGCCAGCAGCTTAGATTCCGGGAGCGGAGAGACCCAGTACTTC. Translating it yields CASSLDSGSGETQYF.

This clonotype was picked up a small number of times. CDR3: CASRGTGTGSYEQYF. CDR3 DNA sequence: TGTGCCAGCAGAGGAACAGGGACGGGGTCCTACGAGCAGTACTTC. The chain combines TRBV27 with TRBJ2-7, with TRBD1 as a possible D gene (6 bases). The V end lost 6 bases, the J end lost 1 base, and 16 bases lay between the germline ends. Germline V gene sequence: CDR1 MNHEY, CDR2 SMNVEV (reference sequence). This CDR3 has 15 amino acids.

In this sample, this clonotype turned up a few times. The chain employs TRBV20-1 and TRBJ2-1, with 12 bases identical to TRBD1. J lost 5 bases, V lost 5 bases, and 7 bases had no gene match. CDR3 length: 15 residues. Germline assignment: CDR1 DFQATT and CDR2 SNEGSKA (reference sequence). CDR3 nucleotides: TGCAGTGCTGCTACCGGGACAGGGGGCCACAATGAGCAGTTCTTC. Translated, it gives CSAATGTGGHNEQFF.

The V call is TRBV10-3, the J call TRBJ2-5, with 7 positions matching TRBD2. V dropped 4 bases and J dropped 3; count of bases not matched to a gene: 11. There are 16 residues in the CDR3. CDR1 and CDR2 (germline): ENHRY, SYGVKD. The CDR3 region is CAISAPTGGLEETQYF. CDR3 DNA sequence: TGTGCCATCAGTGCCCCTACCGGGGGGTTGGAAGAGACCCAGTACTTC.

This chain links TRBV29-1 with TRBJ2-7; 7 nucleotides align to TRBD2. Germline V CDR1 and CDR2: SQVTM, ANQGSEA. V dropped 4 bases and J dropped 7; count of bases not matched to a gene: 7. There are 12 residues in the CDR3. As DNA, the CDR3 is TGCAGCGTTGGGACTAGGTACAATGAGCAGTACTTC. Its translation: CSVGTRYNEQYF.

The V and J genes are TRBV5-1 and TRBJ1-2; 8 nucleotides line up with TRBD1. This CDR3 has 15 residues. J was trimmed by 6 bases and V by 2 bases; bases with no gene match: 9. Germline CDR1 and CDR2: SGHRS and YFSETQ. CDR3 DNA sequence: TGCGCCAGCAGCTTAAACCCGGGGACAGGAGATGGCTACACCTTC. Its translation: CASSLNPGTGDGYTF.

The J gene is TRBJ2-3, the V gene TRBV7-9, with 9 nucleotides matching TRBD2. The CDR3 runs 16 residues. Germline-derived CDR1 and CDR2 are SEHNR and FQNEAQ (reference sequence). The trim removed 7 bases at V and 5 bases at J, leaving 13 bases unmatched. The CDR3 DNA is TGTGCCAGCACCTCACTAAGCGGGGGGTTGGGAGATACGCAGTATTTT. Protein product: CASTSLSGGLGDTQYF.

The chain has TRBV20-1 and TRBJ2-7; 12 nucleotides align to TRBD2. The J call could be wrong; TRBJ2-1 is a better fit for the DNA end. Germline loops: CDR1 DFQATT, CDR2 SNEGSKA (reference sequence). CDR3 length: 15 amino acids. The CDR3 spells CSARALAGGSYEQFF. As DNA, the CDR3 is TGCAGTGCTAGAGCCCTAGCGGGAGGGTCCTACGAGCAGTTCTTC.

The rearrangement uses TRBV27 and TRBJ2-1; no clear D. Near its end, the DNA agrees better with TRBJ2-7, so the J call may be wrong. Germline CDR1 reads MNHEY; CDR2 reads SMNVEV (reference sequence). The CDR3 is made up of 12 amino acids. The CDR3 loop is CASSTLGNEQYF. DNA of the CDR3: TGTGCCAGCAGTACCCTTGGCAATGAGCAGTACTTC.

J is TRBJ2-7 and V is TRBV5-1; possible D gene TRBD2, 6 bases. The CDR3 loop spans 14 amino acids. Germline V gives CDR1 SGHRS, CDR2 YFSETQ. Trimming pared 0 bases from V and 6 bases from J, leaving 13 bases between. The CDR3 here is CASSLGLELSEQYF. The CDR3 nucleotides read TGCGCCAGCAGCTTGGGACTAGAGCTCTCCGAGCAGTACTTC.